This TCR beta chain was recovered during a study of blood T cells in healthy people across ages. Findings of the study overall: Older age coincided with a roughly linear decline in TCR beta diversity per million T cells.

This CDR3 comprises 16 residues. V was cut by 1 base and J by 9 bases, with 19 bases left in between. Germline V lookup: CDR1 SGHAT, CDR2 FQNNGV. The second PCR ran roughly 7 to 12 cycles with a sample-barcoded 5' primer and J-beta primers. TCRdb ran MiXCR on the 5' RACE reads and lists one entry per CDR3 protein. The sample yields approximately 1.5 million distinct CDR3 sequences, roughly two fifths seen once. The sample holds a few counts of this clonotype. The antigen remains unidentified. The specimen sequenced was blood. This receptor was identified in a woman in her late teens or twenties in good health. V and J are TRBV11-2 and TRBJ2-1; D is perhaps TRBD1 (6 bases). The CDR3 region is CASSLGRGIPGGEQFF. In DNA form, the CDR3 reads TGTGCCAGCAGCTTAGGAAGGGGGATTCCTGGCGGTGAGCAGTTCTTC. The full variable domain, its missing parts supplied by reference TRBV11-2 and TRBJ2-1, is EAGVAQSPRYKIIEKRQSVAFWCNPISGHATLYWYQQILGQGPKLLIQFQNNGVVDDSQLPKDRFSAERLKGVDSTLKIQPAKLEDSAVYLCASSLGRGIPGGEQFFGPGTRLTVL.